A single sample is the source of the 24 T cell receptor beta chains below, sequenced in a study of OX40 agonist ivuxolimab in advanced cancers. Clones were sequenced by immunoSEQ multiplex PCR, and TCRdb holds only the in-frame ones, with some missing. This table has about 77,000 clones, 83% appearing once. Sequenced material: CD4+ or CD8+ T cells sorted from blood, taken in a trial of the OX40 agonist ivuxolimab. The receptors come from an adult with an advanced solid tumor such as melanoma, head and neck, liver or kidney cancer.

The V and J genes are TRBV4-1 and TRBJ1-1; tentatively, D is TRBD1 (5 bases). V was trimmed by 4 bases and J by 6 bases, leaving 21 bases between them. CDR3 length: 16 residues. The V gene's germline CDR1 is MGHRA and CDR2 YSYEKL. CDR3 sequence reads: CASSLYVLQARPEAFF. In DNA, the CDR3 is TGCGCCAGCAGCCTTTATGTCCTACAGGCCCGGCCTGAAGCTTTCTTT.

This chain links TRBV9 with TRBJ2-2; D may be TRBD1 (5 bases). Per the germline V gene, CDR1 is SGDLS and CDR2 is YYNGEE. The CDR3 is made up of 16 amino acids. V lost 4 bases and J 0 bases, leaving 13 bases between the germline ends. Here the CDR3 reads CASSRVGRPNTGELFF. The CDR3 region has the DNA TGTGCCAGCAGCAGGGTGGGGCGCCCGAACACCGGGGAGCTGTTTTTT. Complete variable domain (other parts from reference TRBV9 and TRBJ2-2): DSGVTQTPKHLITATGQRVTLRCSPRSGDLSVYWYQQSLDQGLQFLIQYYNGEERAKGNILERFSAQQFPDLHSELNLSSLELGDSALYFCASSRVGRPNTGELFFGEGSRLTVL.

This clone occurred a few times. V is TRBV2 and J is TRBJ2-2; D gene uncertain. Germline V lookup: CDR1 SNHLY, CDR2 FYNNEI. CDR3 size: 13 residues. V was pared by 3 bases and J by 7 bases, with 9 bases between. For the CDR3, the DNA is TGTGCCAGCAGTGAGTCCTCCTTCGGGGAGCTGTTTTTT. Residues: CASSESSFGELFF.

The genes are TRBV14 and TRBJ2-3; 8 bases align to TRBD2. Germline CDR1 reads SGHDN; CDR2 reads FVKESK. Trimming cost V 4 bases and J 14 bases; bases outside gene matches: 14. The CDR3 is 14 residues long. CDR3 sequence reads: CASSRPGGTPLAYF. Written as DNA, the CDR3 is TGTGCCAGCAGCCGGCCGGGAGGGACACCTCTTGCGTATTTT.

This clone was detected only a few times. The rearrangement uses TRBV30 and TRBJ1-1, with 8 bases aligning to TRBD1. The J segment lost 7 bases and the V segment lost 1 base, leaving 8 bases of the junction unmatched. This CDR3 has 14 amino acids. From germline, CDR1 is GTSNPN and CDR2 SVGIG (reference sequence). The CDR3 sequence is CAWSEGAGGNEAFF. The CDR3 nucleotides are TGTGCCTGGAGTGAGGGGGCAGGGGGCAATGAAGCTTTCTTT.

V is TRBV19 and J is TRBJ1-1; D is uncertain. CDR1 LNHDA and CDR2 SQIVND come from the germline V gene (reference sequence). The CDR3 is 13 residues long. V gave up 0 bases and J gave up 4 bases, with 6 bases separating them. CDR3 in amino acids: CASSIDLLTEAFF. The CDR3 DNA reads TGTGCCAGTAGTATAGACCTACTCACTGAAGCTTTCTTT.

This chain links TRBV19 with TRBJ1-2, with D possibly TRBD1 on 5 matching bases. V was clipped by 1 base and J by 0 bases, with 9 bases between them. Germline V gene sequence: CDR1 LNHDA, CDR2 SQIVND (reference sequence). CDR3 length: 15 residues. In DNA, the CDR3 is TGTGCCAGTAGTATAGTCGTGACAGCTAACTATGGCTACACCTTC. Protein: CASSIVVTANYGYTF.

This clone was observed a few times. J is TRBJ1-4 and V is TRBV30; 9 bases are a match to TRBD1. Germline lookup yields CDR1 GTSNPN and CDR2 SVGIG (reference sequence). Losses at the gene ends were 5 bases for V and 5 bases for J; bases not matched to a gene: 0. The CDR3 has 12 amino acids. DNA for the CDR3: TGTGCCTGGGGACAGGGGAATGAAAAACTGTTTTTT. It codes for CAWGQGNEKLFF.

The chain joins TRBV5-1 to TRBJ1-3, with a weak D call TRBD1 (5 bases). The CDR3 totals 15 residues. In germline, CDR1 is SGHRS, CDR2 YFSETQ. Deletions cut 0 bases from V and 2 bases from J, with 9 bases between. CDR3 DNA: TGCGCCAGCAGCTTGGAGCCCAGGGCTGGAAACACCATATATTTT. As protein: CASSLEPRAGNTIYF.

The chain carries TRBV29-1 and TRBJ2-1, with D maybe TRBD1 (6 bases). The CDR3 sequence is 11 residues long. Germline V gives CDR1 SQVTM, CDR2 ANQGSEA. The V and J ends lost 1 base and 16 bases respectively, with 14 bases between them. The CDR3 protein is CSVEVRGSRFF. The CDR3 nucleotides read TGCAGCGTTGAAGTTAGGGGGTCGCGATTCTTC.

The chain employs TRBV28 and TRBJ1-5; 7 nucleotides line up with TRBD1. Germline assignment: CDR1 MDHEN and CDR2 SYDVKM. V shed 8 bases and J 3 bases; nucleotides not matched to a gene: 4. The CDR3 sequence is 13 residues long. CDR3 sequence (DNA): TGTGCCAGCGGGGACAGCTTCAATCAGCCCCAGCATTTT. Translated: CASGDSFNQPQHF.

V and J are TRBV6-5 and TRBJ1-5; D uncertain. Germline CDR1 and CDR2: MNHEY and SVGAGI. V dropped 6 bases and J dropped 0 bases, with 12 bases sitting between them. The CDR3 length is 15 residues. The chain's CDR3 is CASRMEWRSNQPQHF. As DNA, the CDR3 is TGTGCCAGCAGGATGGAGTGGCGTAGCAATCAGCCCCAGCATTTT.

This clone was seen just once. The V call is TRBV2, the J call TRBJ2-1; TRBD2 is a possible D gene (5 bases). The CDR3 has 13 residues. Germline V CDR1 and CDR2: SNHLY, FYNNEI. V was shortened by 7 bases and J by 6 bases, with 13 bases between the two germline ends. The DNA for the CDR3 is TGTGCCAGCACGAGGCAGGAGGTCAATGAGCAGTTCTTC. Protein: CASTRQEVNEQFF.

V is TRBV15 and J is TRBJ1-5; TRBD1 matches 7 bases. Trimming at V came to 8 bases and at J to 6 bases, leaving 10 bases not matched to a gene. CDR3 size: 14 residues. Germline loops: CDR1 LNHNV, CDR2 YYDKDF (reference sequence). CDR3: CATGDREGGQPQHF. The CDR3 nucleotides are TGTGCCACCGGGGACAGAGAAGGGGGTCAGCCCCAGCATTTT.

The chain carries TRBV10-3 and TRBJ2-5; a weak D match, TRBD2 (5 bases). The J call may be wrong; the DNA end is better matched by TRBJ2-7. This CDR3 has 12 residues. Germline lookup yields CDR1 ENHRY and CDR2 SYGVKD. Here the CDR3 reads CAISEREYEQYF. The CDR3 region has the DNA TGTGCCATCAGTGAACGGGAATACGAGCAGTACTTC.

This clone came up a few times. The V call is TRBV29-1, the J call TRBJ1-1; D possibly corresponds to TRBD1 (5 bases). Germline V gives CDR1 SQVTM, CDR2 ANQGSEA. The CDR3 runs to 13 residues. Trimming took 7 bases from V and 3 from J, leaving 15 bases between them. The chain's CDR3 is CSASGDQHTEAFF. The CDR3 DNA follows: TGCAGCGCATCGGGGGATCAGCACACTGAAGCTTTCTTT.

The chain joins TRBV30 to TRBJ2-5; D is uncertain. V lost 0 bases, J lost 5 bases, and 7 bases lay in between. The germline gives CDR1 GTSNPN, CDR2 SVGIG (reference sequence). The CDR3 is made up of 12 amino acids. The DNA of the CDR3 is TGTGCCTGGAGTGTGGGGTCGGAGACCCAGTACTTC. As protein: CAWSVGSETQYF.

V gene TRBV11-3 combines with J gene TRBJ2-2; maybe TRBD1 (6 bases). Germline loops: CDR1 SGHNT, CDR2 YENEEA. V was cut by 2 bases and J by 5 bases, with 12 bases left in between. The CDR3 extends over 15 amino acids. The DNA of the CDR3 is TGTGCCAGCAGCTTAAGGACAGCAGGAACCGGGGAGCTGTTTTTT. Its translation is CASSLRTAGTGELFF. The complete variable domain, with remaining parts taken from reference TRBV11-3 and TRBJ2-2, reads EAGVVQSPRYKIIEKKQPVAFWCNPISGHNTLYWYLQNLGQGPELLIRYENEEAVDDSQLPKDRFSAERLKGVDSTLKIQPAELGDSAVYLCASSLRTAGTGELFFGEGSRLTVL.

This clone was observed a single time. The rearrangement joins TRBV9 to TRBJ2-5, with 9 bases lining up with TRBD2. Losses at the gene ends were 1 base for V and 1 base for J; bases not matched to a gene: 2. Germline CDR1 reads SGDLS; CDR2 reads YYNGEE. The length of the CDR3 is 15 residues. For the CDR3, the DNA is TGTGCCAGCAGCGTACTAGCGGGGCCCCAAGAGACCCAGTACTTC. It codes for CASSVLAGPQETQYF.

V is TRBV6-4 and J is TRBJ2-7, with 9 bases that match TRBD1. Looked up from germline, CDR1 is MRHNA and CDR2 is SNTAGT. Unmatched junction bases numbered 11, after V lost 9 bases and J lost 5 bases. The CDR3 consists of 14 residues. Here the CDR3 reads CARRTGADNNEQYF. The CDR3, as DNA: TGTGCCAGACGGACAGGGGCGGATAATAACGAGCAGTACTTC.

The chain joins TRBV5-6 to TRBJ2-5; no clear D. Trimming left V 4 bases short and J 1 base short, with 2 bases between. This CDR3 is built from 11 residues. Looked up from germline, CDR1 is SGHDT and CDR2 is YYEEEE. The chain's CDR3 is CASSVQETQYF. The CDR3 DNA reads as TGTGCCAGCAGCGTCCAAGAGACCCAGTACTTC.

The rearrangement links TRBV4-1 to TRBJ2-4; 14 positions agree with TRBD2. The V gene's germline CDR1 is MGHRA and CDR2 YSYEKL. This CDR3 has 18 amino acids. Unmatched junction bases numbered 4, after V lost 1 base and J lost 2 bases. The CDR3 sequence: CASSQGLAGGATKNIQYF. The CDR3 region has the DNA TGCGCCAGCAGCCAAGGACTAGCGGGAGGGGCGACCAAAAACATTCAGTACTTC.

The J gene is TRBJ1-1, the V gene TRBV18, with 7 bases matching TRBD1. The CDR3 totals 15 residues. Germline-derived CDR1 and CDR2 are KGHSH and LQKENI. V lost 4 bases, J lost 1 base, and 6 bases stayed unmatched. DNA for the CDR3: TGTGCCAGCTCACAACAGGGGTTTCGGAACACTGAAGCTTTCTTT. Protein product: CASSQQGFRNTEAFF.

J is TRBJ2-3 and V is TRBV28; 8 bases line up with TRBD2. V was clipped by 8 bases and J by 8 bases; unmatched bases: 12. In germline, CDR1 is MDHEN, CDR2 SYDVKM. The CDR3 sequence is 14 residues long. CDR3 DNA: TGTGCCAGCGTGGGAGCGGGGGACCGAGGTACGCAGTATTTT. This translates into CASVGAGDRGTQYF.